This entry lists 21 T cell receptor beta chains sequenced from one sample in a study of blood T cells in healthy people across ages. A J-beta primer mix and a sample-barcoded 5' primer were used in a second PCR of roughly 6 to 11 cycles. One entry per CDR3 protein results from TCRdb running MiXCR on the 5' RACE reads. The sample records about 1.8 million distinct CDR3 sequences, roughly 49% being singletons. What was sequenced was blood. The source is a middle-aged woman in good health.

The rearrangement joins TRBV5-1 to TRBJ2-2; 12 nucleotides align to TRBD2. CDR3 length equals 16 residues. In germline, CDR1 is SGHRS, CDR2 YFSETQ. Trimming removed 2 bases from V and 7 bases from J; junction bases left unmatched: 6. The CDR3 sequence: CASSFGLAGNVGELFF. In DNA form, the CDR3 reads TGCGCCAGCAGCTTTGGACTAGCGGGGAATGTCGGGGAGCTGTTTTTT.

This sequence joins TRBV6-5 and TRBJ2-1; D unresolved. Germline assignment: CDR1 MNHEY and CDR2 SVGAGI. The CDR3 length is 16 residues. The V end lost 0 bases, the J end lost 8 bases, and 17 bases lay between the germline ends. The CDR3: CASSYSLAAWADEQFF. CDR3 sequence (DNA): TGTGCCAGCAGTTACTCGTTGGCCGCCTGGGCGGATGAGCAGTTCTTC.

V and J are TRBV19 and TRBJ1-1; possibly TRBD1 for D (5 bases). This CDR3 has 14 amino acids. V shed 7 bases and J shed 3 bases, with 15 bases lying between them. Germline-derived CDR1 and CDR2 are LNHDA and SQIVND (reference sequence). CDR3 loop: CASNAAAGYTEAFF. The DNA for the CDR3 is TGTGCCAGTAACGCGGCGGCAGGGTACACTGAAGCTTTCTTT.

This chain uses TRBV4-3 with TRBJ2-4, with D possibly matching TRBD2 (7 bases). CDR1 and CDR2 from the germline V gene are LGHNA and YSLEER. V was cut by 1 base and J by 14 bases, with 21 bases left in between. The CDR3 spans 15 residues. This CDR3 reads CASSQAGGKATKEYF. Here the CDR3 DNA reads TGCGCCAGCAGCCAAGCGGGGGGCAAGGCTACGAAGGAGTACTTC.

The chain joins TRBV18 to TRBJ1-1, with TRBD1 identical over 10 bases. Germline lookup yields CDR1 KGHSH and CDR2 LQKENI. V lost 3 bases to trimming and J lost 4 bases; unmatched junction nucleotides: 2. The CDR3 has 14 amino acids. The CDR3 spells CASSPGQGFTEAFF. CDR3 DNA sequence: TGTGCCAGCTCACCGGGACAGGGGTTCACTGAAGCTTTCTTT.

V usage is TRBV9 and J usage is TRBJ1-2; D unclear. Germline CDR1 and CDR2: SGDLS and YYNGEE. V was pared by 0 bases and J by 6 bases, with 6 bases between. This CDR3 region has 12 residues. The CDR3 protein is CASSVDEDGYTF. CDR3 DNA: TGTGCCAGCAGCGTAGATGAGGATGGCTACACCTTC. Drawing the rest from reference TRBV9 and TRBJ1-2, the complete variable domain is DSGVTQTPKHLITATGQRVTLRCSPRSGDLSVYWYQQSLDQGLQFLIQYYNGEERAKGNILERFSAQQFPDLHSELNLSSLELGDSALYFCASSVDEDGYTFGSGTRLTVV.

This clonotype was observed a handful of times. The chain employs TRBV14 and TRBJ1-3; 8 bases fit TRBD1. J lost 7 bases, V lost 3 bases, and 5 bases had no gene match. Germline V gives CDR1 SGHDN, CDR2 FVKESK. This CDR3 has 14 residues. The CDR3 sequence: CASSHDGQGNTIYF. The CDR3 DNA is TGTGCCAGCAGCCATGATGGACAGGGCAACACCATATATTTT.

The CDR3 DNA reads as TGTGCCAGCAGTTTAGAAGGGGACTGGGTTGGCTACACCTTC. Protein: CASSLEGDWVGYTF. This chain connects TRBV28 to TRBJ1-2; D might be TRBD1 (5 bases). The V end lost 2 bases, the J end lost 7 bases, and 14 bases lay between the germline ends. Germline CDR1 is MDHEN and CDR2 is SYDVKM. CDR3 length: 14 residues.

The chain couples TRBV6-5 to TRBJ2-7; 10 bases align to TRBD1. The CDR3 is 15 amino acids. The V gene end was trimmed by 6 bases and the J gene end by 5 bases; junction bases not matched to a gene: 10. From germline, CDR1 is MNHEY and CDR2 SVGAGI. The CDR3 reads CASRKTGGELNEQYF. CDR3 nucleotides: TGTGCCAGCAGGAAGACAGGGGGCGAACTTAACGAGCAGTACTTC.

This chain connects TRBV3-1 to TRBJ2-7, with D possibly called TRBD1 or TRBD2 (5 bases each). Germline CDR1 LGHDT, CDR2 YNNKEL (reference sequence). Deletions cut 2 bases from V and 1 base from J, with 15 bases between. The CDR3 runs to 16 residues. The CDR3 protein is CASSQTGRTPSYEQYF. CDR3 DNA: TGTGCCAGCAGCCAAACGGGACGGACTCCTTCCTACGAGCAGTACTTC.

There are a few counts of this clonotype. The chain couples TRBV20-1 to TRBJ2-7; D remains unclear. The end of the DNA fits TRBJ2-5 better, so the J call may be wrong. Germline V gives CDR1 DFQATT, CDR2 SNEGSKA (reference sequence). This CDR3 is 14 amino acids long. This CDR3 is CSARARAGLETQYF. DNA for the CDR3: TGCAGTGCTAGAGCCCGGGCCGGGTTGGAGACCCAGTACTTC.

This chain joins TRBV7-3 and TRBJ1-1, with 12 bases lining up with TRBD1. In germline, CDR1 is SGHTA, CDR2 FQGTGA. V lost 2 bases to trimming and J lost 6 bases; unmatched junction nucleotides: 1. The CDR3 is 14 residues long. The CDR3 DNA follows: TGTGCCAGCAGCTTAGGGACAGGGGGCTCTGAAGCTTTCTTT. Its protein product is CASSLGTGGSEAFF.

V usage is TRBV20-1 and J usage is TRBJ2-5; no firm D call. The CDR3 runs to 17 residues. V lost 3 bases to trimming and J lost 0 bases, with 20 bases between them. The germline gives CDR1 DFQATT, CDR2 SNEGSKA (reference sequence). The CDR3 spells CSASVPGESMYQETQYF. DNA of the CDR3: TGCAGTGCTAGTGTACCAGGTGAATCGATGTACCAAGAGACCCAGTACTTC.

This clonotype has just a few counts. The V and J genes are TRBV9 and TRBJ1-2; TRBD1 agrees at 7 bases. The V gene end was trimmed by 0 bases and the J gene end by 4 bases; junction bases not matched to a gene: 6. Germline assignment: CDR1 SGDLS and CDR2 YYNGEE. CDR3 length equals 15 residues. The CDR3 nucleotides are TGTGCCAGCAGCGTAGTTGAGGGGGCGGGCTATGGCTACACCTTC. It translates to CASSVVEGAGYGYTF.

This clonotype appeared a single time. The genes are TRBV7-2 and TRBJ2-3; 8 positions match TRBD2. The germline V gene has CDR1 SGHTA and CDR2 FQGNSA. Germline trimming cut 4 bases from V and 2 bases from J; bases unmatched to any gene: 8. The CDR3 sequence is 16 residues long. The CDR3 reads CASSSSGGAPTDTQYF. The CDR3 region has the DNA TGTGCCAGCAGCTCCTCGGGGGGGGCACCCACAGATACGCAGTATTTT.

The J gene is TRBJ2-3, the V gene TRBV2, with unresolved D. V shed 6 bases and J shed 7 bases, with 8 bases lying between them. Germline CDR1 and CDR2: SNHLY and FYNNEI. There are 11 residues in the CDR3. The CDR3 reads CASRDAHTQYF. The CDR3 coding sequence is TGTGCCAGCAGGGACGCCCATACGCAGTATTTT.

V gene TRBV20-1 combines with J gene TRBJ2-1; possibly TRBD1 for D (6 bases). The CDR3 length is 13 residues. Germline lookup yields CDR1 DFQATT and CDR2 SNEGSKA (reference sequence). V gave up 5 bases and J gave up 7 bases, with 15 bases separating them. This chain's CDR3 is CSAGQKPWNEQFF. The CDR3 DNA sequence: TGCAGTGCTGGACAGAAACCCTGGAATGAGCAGTTCTTC.

This rearrangement joins TRBV7-9 to TRBJ2-7; D gene uncertain. The V end was cut by 7 bases, the J end by 3 bases, with 25 bases between. Per the germline V gene, CDR1 is SEHNR and CDR2 is FQNEAQ (reference sequence). The CDR3 loop spans 17 amino acids. This CDR3 is CASNSLPSGVLVYEQYF. The DNA for the CDR3 is TGTGCCAGCAACTCCCTCCCGTCAGGCGTCCTCGTCTACGAGCAGTACTTC.

J is TRBJ2-1 and V is TRBV2; D perhaps matches TRBD2 (5 bases). The CDR3 spans 14 residues. Germline V gene data show CDR1 as SNHLY and CDR2 as FYNNEI. Trimming shortened V by 6 bases and J by 4 bases, and 13 bases separated the two germline ends. The CDR3 spells CASRFILEYNEQFF. For the CDR3, the DNA is TGTGCCAGCAGGTTTATACTAGAATACAATGAGCAGTTCTTC.

This clonotype appeared a few times. The CDR3 loop reads CASSLIGRPSTDTQYF. For the CDR3, the DNA is TGTGCCAGCAGTTTGATTGGGCGGCCTAGCACAGATACGCAGTATTTT. This chain connects TRBV12-3 or TRBV12-4 to TRBJ2-3; D unresolved. The germline V and J ends were trimmed by 3 bases and 0 bases, with 13 bases remaining between them. CDR3 length: 16 residues.

The V and J genes are TRBV14 and TRBJ1-1; D ambiguous. Germline lookup yields CDR1 SGHDN and CDR2 FVKESK. The V end was cut by 3 bases, the J end by 1 base, with 6 bases between. This CDR3 contains 13 residues. Written as DNA, the CDR3 is TGTGCCAGCAGCCATCAGGAGAACACTGAAGCTTTCTTT. Protein product: CASSHQENTEAFF.